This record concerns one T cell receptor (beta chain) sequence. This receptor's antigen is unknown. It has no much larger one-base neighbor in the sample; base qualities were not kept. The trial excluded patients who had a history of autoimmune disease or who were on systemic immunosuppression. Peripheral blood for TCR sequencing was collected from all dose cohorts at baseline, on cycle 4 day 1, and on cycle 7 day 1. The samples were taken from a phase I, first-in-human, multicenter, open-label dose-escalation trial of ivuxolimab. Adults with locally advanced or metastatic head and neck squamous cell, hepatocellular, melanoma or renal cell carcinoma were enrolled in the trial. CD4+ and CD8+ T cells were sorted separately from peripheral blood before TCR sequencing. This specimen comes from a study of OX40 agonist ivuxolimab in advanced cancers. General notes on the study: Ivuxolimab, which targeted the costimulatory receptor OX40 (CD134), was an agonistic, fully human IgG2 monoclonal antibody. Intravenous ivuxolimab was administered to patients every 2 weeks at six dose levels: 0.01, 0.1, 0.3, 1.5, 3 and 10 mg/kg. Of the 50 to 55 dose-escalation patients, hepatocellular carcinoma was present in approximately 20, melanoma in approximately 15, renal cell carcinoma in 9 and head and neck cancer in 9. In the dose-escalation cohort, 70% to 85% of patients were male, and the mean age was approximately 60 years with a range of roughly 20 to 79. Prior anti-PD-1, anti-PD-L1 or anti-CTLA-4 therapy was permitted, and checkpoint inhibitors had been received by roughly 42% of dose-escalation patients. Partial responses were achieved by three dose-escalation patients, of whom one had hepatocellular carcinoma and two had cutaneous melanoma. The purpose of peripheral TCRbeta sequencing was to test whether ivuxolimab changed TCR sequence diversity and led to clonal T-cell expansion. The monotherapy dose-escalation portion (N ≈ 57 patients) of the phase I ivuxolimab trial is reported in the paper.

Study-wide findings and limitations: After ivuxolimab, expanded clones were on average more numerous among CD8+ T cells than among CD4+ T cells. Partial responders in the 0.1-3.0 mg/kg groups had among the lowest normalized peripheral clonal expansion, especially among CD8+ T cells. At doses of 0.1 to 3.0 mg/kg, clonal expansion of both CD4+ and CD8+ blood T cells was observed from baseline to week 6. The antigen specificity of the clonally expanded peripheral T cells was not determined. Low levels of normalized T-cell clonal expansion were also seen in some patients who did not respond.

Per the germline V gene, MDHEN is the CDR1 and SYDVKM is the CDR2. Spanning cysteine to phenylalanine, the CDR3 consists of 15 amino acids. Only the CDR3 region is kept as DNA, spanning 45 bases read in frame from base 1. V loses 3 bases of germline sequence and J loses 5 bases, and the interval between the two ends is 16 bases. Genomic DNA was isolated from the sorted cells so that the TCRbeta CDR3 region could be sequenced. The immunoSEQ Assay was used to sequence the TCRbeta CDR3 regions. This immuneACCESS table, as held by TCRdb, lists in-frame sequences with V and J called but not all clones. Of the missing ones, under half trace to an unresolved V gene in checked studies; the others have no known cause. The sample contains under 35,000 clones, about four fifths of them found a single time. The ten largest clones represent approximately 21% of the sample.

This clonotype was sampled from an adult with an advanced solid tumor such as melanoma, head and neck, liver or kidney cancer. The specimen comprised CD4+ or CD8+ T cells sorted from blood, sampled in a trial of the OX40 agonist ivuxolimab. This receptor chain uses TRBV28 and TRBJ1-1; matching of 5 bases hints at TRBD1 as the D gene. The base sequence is TGTGCCAGCAGTTTGACGGTCGGGGGAGGGACTGAAGCTTTCTTT. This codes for CASSLTVGGGTEAFF. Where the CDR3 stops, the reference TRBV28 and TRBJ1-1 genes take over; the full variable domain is DVKVTQSSRYLVKRTGEKVFLECVQDMDHENMFWYRQDPGLGLRLIYFSYDVKMKEKGDIPEGYSVSREKKERFSLILESASTNQTSMYLCASSLTVGGGTEAFFGQGTRLTVV.